Listed below are T cell receptor beta chains from one sample, sequenced in a study of regulatory T cells in long-lasting Graves disease. Each CDR3 protein is one row after TCRdb ran MiXCR on the multiplex PCR reads. Of 530,000 or so distinct CDR3 sequences listed, approximately 13% are singletons. These data were also filed under a second study, of T cells in Graves' hyperthyroidism and ophthalmopathy.

The sample was peripheral blood mononuclear cells (PBMCs), taken at new diagnosis, from a patient treated with antithyroid drugs. The receptor set was obtained from a man aged 25 to 40 with Graves disease. The CDR3 runs from the conserved cysteine through the conserved F or W. A D gene is named only where the DNA matches it firmly. Some rows have no size entry. The others give once, few or many, or a class for an expanded clone.

TRBJ1-1	TRBD1	few	TRBV5-5	CASSRTGTFAEAFF	TGTGCCAGCAGTCGGACAGGGACGTTCGCTGAAGCTTTCTTT
TRBJ1-1	TRBD1	many	TRBV29-1	CSVSTGSNTEAFF	TGCAGCGTATCGACAGGGTCGAACACTGAAGCTTTCTTT
TRBJ1-4	TRBD1	-	TRBV6-2/TRBV6-3	CATQRGTANEKLFF	TGTGCCACCCAAAGGGGGACAGCGAATGAAAAACTGTTTTTT
TRBJ2-7	TRBD2	many	TRBV28	CATGGAGASSYEQYF	TGTGCCACCGGTGGAGCGGGAGCTAGTTCCTACGAGCAGTACTTC
TRBJ1-1	-	-	TRBV19	CASNIRLDTEAFF	TGTGCCAGTAATATAAGACTAGACACTGAAGCTTTCTTT
TRBJ1-5	TRBD1	-	TRBV20-1	CSARGQDGTPQHF	TGCAGTGCCAGGGGGCAGGATGGGACGCCCCAGCATTTT
TRBJ2-2	TRBD2	few	TRBV7-9	CASSLSGLEISGELFF	TGTGCCAGCAGCTTATCGGGACTAGAAATATCCGGGGAGCTGTTTTTT
TRBJ2-2	TRBD2	-	TRBV7-3	CASSLVAGVGTGELFF	TGTGCCAGCAGCTTAGTGGCGGGAGTAGGCACCGGGGAGCTGTTTTTT
TRBJ2-5	TRBD1	-	TRBV18	CASSPRDRVTQETQYF	TGTGCCAGCTCCCCACGGGACAGGGTCACACAAGAGACCCAGTACTTC
TRBJ2-7	TRBD2	few	TRBV5-1	CASSLLSGGSYEQYF	TGCGCCAGCAGCCTCCTCAGCGGGGGTTCCTACGAGCAGTACTTC
TRBJ1-1	-	-	TRBV5-1	CASSFGQSNTEAFF	TGCGCCAGCAGCTTTGGGCAGTCGAACACTGAAGCTTTCTTT
TRBJ1-4	-	many	TRBV27	CASSPIPTSEKLFF	TGTGCCAGCAGCCCGATACCTACTTCTGAAAAACTGTTTTTT
TRBJ1-3	TRBD1	many	TRBV5-1	CASSFSDRVGNTIYF	TGCGCCAGCAGCTTTTCGGACAGGGTCGGAAACACCATATATTTT
TRBJ2-5	-	-	TRBV9	CASSPQQAGETQYF	TGTGCCAGCAGCCCTCAGCAGGCGGGGGAGACCCAGTACTTC
TRBJ2-7	TRBD2	many	TRBV20-1	CSAQLAGGNEQYF	TGCAGTGCCCAACTAGCGGGAGGCAACGAGCAGTACTTC
TRBJ2-5	-	many	TRBV29-1	CSVEPGSIQETQYF	TGCAGCGTTGAGCCGGGGTCGATCCAAGAGACCCAGTACTTC
TRBJ1-5	-	many	TRBV2	CASSEALTAVNQPQHF	TGTGCCAGCAGTGAAGCCCTGACAGCTGTCAATCAGCCCCAGCATTTT
TRBJ1-2	-	many	TRBV6-2/TRBV6-3	CASSYGQEYTF	TGTGCCAGCAGTTACGGGCAGGAATACACCTTC
TRBJ1-2	-	many	TRBV20-1	CSARDRGYGFLGYGYTF	TGCAGTGCTAGAGATCGAGGTTACGGGTTCCTAGGCTATGGCTACACCTTC
TRBJ1-1	TRBD1	many	TRBV6-2/TRBV6-3	CASGPGQVFLNTEAFF	TGTGCCAGCGGACCTGGACAGGTTTTTTTGAACACTGAAGCTTTCTTT
TRBJ2-2	TRBD1	few	TRBV6-1	CASSAGQAPNTGELFF	TGTGCCAGCAGTGCCGGACAGGCCCCTAACACCGGGGAGCTGTTTTTT
TRBJ1-2	-	many	TRBV7-2	CASSFRRDVRDGYTF	TGTGCCAGCAGCTTCCGTCGGGACGTACGTGATGGCTACACCTTC
TRBJ2-5	TRBD2	many	TRBV27	CASTRRTSGSRETQYF	TGTGCCAGCACCCGCCGGACTAGCGGGAGTAGGGAGACCCAGTACTTC
TRBJ2-7	TRBD1	many	TRBV30	CAWSRRRTGQAAEQYF	TGTGCCTGGAGTAGAAGGCGGACAGGGCAAGCAGCCGAGCAGTACTTC
TRBJ2-3	-	few	TRBV15	CATSRHIRQSSFETQYF	TGTGCCACCAGCAGGCACATAAGACAGTCCTCGTTTGAAACGCAGTATTTT
TRBJ1-2	-	few	TRBV7-9	CASSPGDGNYGYTF	TGTGCCAGCAGCCCTGGGGACGGGAACTATGGCTACACCTTC
TRBJ2-7	TRBD1	few	TRBV7-9	CASSLDREVNEQYF	TGTGCCAGCAGCTTGGACAGGGAAGTGAACGAGCAGTACTTC
TRBJ1-4	TRBD1	few	TRBV4-1	CASGPGQGPIEGEKLFF	TGCGCCAGCGGACCGGGACAGGGACCAATAGAAGGTGAAAAACTGTTTTTT
TRBJ2-2	TRBD1	-	TRBV11-2	CASSRRDSFLGELFF	TGTGCCAGCAGCCGCCGGGACAGCTTTTTGGGGGAGCTGTTTTTT
TRBJ2-5	TRBD1	few	TRBV6-1	CASSTQGVQWETQYF	TGTGCCAGCAGTACACAGGGGGTGCAGTGGGAGACCCAGTACTTC
TRBJ2-1	TRBD2	few	TRBV5-1	CASSLWSGGMDEQFF	TGCGCCAGCAGCTTGTGGTCGGGAGGGATGGATGAGCAGTTCTTC
TRBJ2-7	TRBD2	few	TRBV12-3/TRBV12-4	CASRSGLASEQCF	TGTGCCAGCAGGTCGGGACTAGCTTCCGAGCAGTGCTTC
TRBJ2-7	-	many	TRBV20-1	CSAPGAGRYEQYF	TGCAGTGCCCCCGGGGCGGGAAGATACGAGCAGTACTTC
TRBJ2-3	TRBD1	few	TRBV19	CASSPRGLGSTDTQYF	TGTGCCAGTAGCCCCAGGGGGCTCGGGAGCACAGATACGCAGTATTTT
TRBJ2-2	TRBD2	few	TRBV10-3	CAISQGLHNTGELFF	TGTGCCATCAGCCAGGGACTACATAACACCGGGGAGCTGTTTTTT
TRBJ1-5	TRBD1	many	TRBV10-3	CAISEGQAREQPQHF	TGTGCCATCAGTGAAGGACAGGCGCGGGAGCAGCCCCAGCATTTT
TRBJ2-2	-	many	TRBV5-1	CASSPTRSRGELFF	TGCGCCAGCAGCCCAACTAGAAGCCGCGGGGAGCTGTTTTTT
TRBJ1-4	-	-	TRBV20-1	CSASRWAGLEEKLFF	TGCAGTGCCTCCAGGTGGGCAGGGCTAGAGGAAAAACTGTTTTTT
TRBJ2-1	TRBD1	many	TRBV28	CASVQGGNEQFF	TGTGCCAGCGTACAGGGGGGCAATGAGCAGTTCTTC
TRBJ1-2	TRBD1	many	TRBV29-1	CSVEDPINRGPLWAGYTF	TGCAGCGTTGAAGACCCGATAAACAGGGGGCCCCTTTGGGCCGGCTACACCTTC
TRBJ1-1	-	many	TRBV7-2	CASSPWTANTEAFF	TGTGCCAGCAGCCCATGGACAGCCAACACTGAAGCTTTCTTT
TRBJ1-6	-	-	TRBV5-4	CASSLYNSPLHF	TGTGCCAGCAGCCTTTATAATTCACCCCTCCACTTT
TRBJ2-1	-	-	TRBV12-3/TRBV12-4	CASSFQGGVNEQFF	TGTGCCAGCAGTTTTCAGGGGGGCGTCAATGAGCAGTTCTTC
TRBJ1-2	-	-	TRBV5-1	CASSEDLGMNYGYTF	TGCGCCAGCAGCGAAGACCTAGGGATGAACTATGGCTACACCTTC
TRBJ2-1	-	many	TRBV12-3/TRBV12-4	CASSFLQGWGNEQFF	TGTGCCAGCAGTTTCTTGCAGGGGTGGGGAAATGAGCAGTTCTTC
TRBJ1-1	-	few	TRBV5-5	CASSRTRTTGTEAFF	TGTGCCAGCAGCCGGACTCGAACAACGGGCACTGAAGCTTTCTTT
TRBJ1-2	-	-	TRBV4-1	CASRESGLAGYTF	TGCGCCAGCAGGGAGAGTGGGCTTGCGGGCTACACCTTC
TRBJ2-3	-	few	TRBV6-2/TRBV6-3	CASSDRHSDTQYF	TGTGCCAGCAGTGACCGCCATTCAGATACGCAGTATTTT
TRBJ2-1	TRBD2	many	TRBV6-2/TRBV6-3	CASSYSLASGSLEQFF	TGTGCCAGCAGTTACTCTCTGGCTAGCGGGAGTCTTGAGCAGTTCTTC
TRBJ2-1	TRBD2	many	TRBV5-1	CASSWGAVGLAGDNEQFF	TGCGCCAGCAGCTGGGGGGCAGTGGGACTAGCGGGAGATAATGAGCAGTTCTTC
TRBJ1-2	-	-	TRBV18	CASSPPTKSRGYYGYTF	TGTGCCAGCTCACCACCGACAAAATCCCGAGGTTACTATGGCTACACCTTC
TRBJ2-3	TRBD1	-	TRBV30	CAWSVSGGTGGRRPDTQYF	TGTGCCTGGAGTGTAAGCGGGGGGACAGGGGGGCGCAGACCAGATACGCAGTATTTT
TRBJ2-7	-	many	TRBV11-2	CASSPSLGRVSRYEQYF	TGTGCCAGCAGCCCTAGCCTAGGGAGAGTTTCCCGCTACGAGCAGTACTTC
TRBJ2-7	TRBD1	many	TRBV20-1	CSASPTGQAGYEQYF	TGCAGTGCTAGTCCAACCGGACAGGCGGGCTACGAGCAGTACTTC
TRBJ2-1	-	few	TRBV27	CASSGPTAAGDEQFF	TGTGCCAGCAGCGGTCCCACGGCGGCGGGCGATGAGCAGTTCTTC